Listed below are T cell receptor beta chains from one sample, sequenced in a study of blood T cell repertoires in COVID-19. The table came from immunoSEQ multiplex PCR; TCRdb's copy has only in-frame clones and leaves some out. The data show about 210,000 clones, around four fifths seen once. Material: peripheral blood. The receptor source for this set is a woman in her thirties or forties with active or convalescent COVID-19. The CDR3 runs from the conserved cysteine through the conserved F or W. D genes are given only for firm matches. Expanded clones get a size class; other rows say once, few or many, or leave the size out.

-,TRBJ2-3,TRBV7-2,TRBD2,CASSLKTSGGPDTQYF,TGTGCCAGCAGCCTAAAGACTAGCGGGGGACCCGATACGCAGTATTTT
few,TRBJ1-1,TRBV18,-,CASSPGGEAFF,TGTGCCAGCTCACCCGGAGGGGAAGCTTTCTTT
-,TRBJ2-7,TRBV2,TRBD2,CASRDALAGVSYEQYF,TGTGCCAGCAGGGACGCCCTGGCGGGAGTCTCCTACGAGCAGTACTTC
-,TRBJ2-2,TRBV28,-,CASSLSGTPTGELFF,TGTGCCAGCAGTTTATCCGGGACACCCACCGGGGAGCTGTTTTTT
-,TRBJ2-7,TRBV18,-,CASSPLEGGRYEQYF,TGTGCCAGCTCACCACTCGAGGGAGGTCGCTACGAGCAGTACTTC
-,TRBJ2-2,TRBV29-1,TRBD1,CSVHIPGQGITGELFF,TGCAGCGTTCACATCCCGGGACAGGGGATCACCGGGGAGCTGTTTTTT
-,TRBJ2-6,TRBV27,-,CASAVSSGANVLTF,TGTGCCAGCGCCGTGAGTTCTGGGGCCAACGTCCTGACTTTC
-,TRBJ1-2,TRBV11-2,-,CAASSRHNYGYTF,TGTGCCGCATCTTCCAGACATAACTATGGCTACACCTTC
-,TRBJ2-5,TRBV5-5,-,CASSSGSGIRETQYF,TGTGCCAGCAGCTCGGGGTCGGGGATAAGAGAGACCCAGTACTTC
few,TRBJ2-5,TRBV9,-,CASSPSAQETQYF,TGTGCCAGCAGTCCTAGCGCTCAAGAGACCCAGTACTTC
-,TRBJ1-1,TRBV28,TRBD1,CASRYRGFTEAFF,TGTGCCAGCAGATACAGGGGGTTCACTGAAGCTTTCTTT
once,TRBJ1-5,TRBV3-1/TRBV3-2,TRBD1,CASSPTTGHSNQPQHF,TGTGCCAGCAGCCCCACGACAGGGCATAGCAATCAGCCCCAGCATTTT
-,TRBJ1-1,TRBV29-1,TRBD1,CSAGGGTEAFF,TGCAGCGCAGGGGGTGGGACTGAAGCTTTCTTT
-,TRBJ1-1,TRBV6-1,TRBD1,CASSEARGTDHMNTEAFF,TGTGCCAGCAGTGAAGCGAGGGGGACAGACCACATGAACACTGAAGCTTTCTTT
-,TRBJ2-5,TRBV11-3,TRBD2,CASSLGAGGETQYF,TGTGCCAGCAGCTTAGGAGCGGGAGGGGAGACCCAGTACTTC
-,TRBJ1-4,TRBV6-5,TRBD1,CASSYRDRVIEKLFF,TGTGCCAGCAGTTATCGGGACAGGGTCATTGAAAAACTGTTTTTT
-,TRBJ1-3,TRBV25-1,TRBD1,CASRDRGSGNTIYF,TGTGCCAGCAGGGACAGGGGGTCTGGAAACACCATATATTTT
-,TRBJ1-4,TRBV7-9,-,CASSLASGREKLFF,TGTGCCAGCAGCTTAGCTAGCGGGCGTGAAAAACTGTTTTTT
-,TRBJ1-2,TRBV4-1,-,CASSQGDGGVVGYTF,TGCGCCAGCAGCCAAGGTGACGGGGGGGTGGTAGGCTACACCTTC
-,TRBJ2-7,TRBV4-1,-,CASSQGSSGSSYEQYF,TGCGCCAGCAGCCAAGGAAGTTCCGGGAGCTCCTACGAGCAGTACTTC
-,TRBJ2-2,TRBV18,-,CASSLKDTNTGELFF,TGTGCCAGCTCATTGAAGGACACAAACACCGGGGAGCTGTTTTTT
-,TRBJ2-4,TRBV18,-,CASSTRERTGLDIQYF,TGTGCCAGCTCAACCCGGGAGAGGACGGGGTTAGACATTCAGTACTTC
-,TRBJ1-1,TRBV19,-,CASNRQVMNTEAFF,TGTGCCAGTAATAGGCAGGTGATGAACACTGAAGCTTTCTTT
-,TRBJ2-2,TRBV11-1,-,CASSLLAMNTGELFF,TGTGCCAGCAGCTTACTAGCTATGAACACCGGGGAGCTGTTTTTT
-,TRBJ1-1,TRBV24-1,-,CATSDAGTDEAFF,TGTGCCACCAGTGACGCGGGGACCGACGAAGCTTTCTTT
-,TRBJ2-1,TRBV29-1,-,CSVEQGTEQFF,TGCAGCGTTGAACAGGGGACTGAGCAGTTCTTC
-,TRBJ1-6,TRBV7-2,-,CASSLKAGSRSPLHF,TGTGCCAGCAGCCTAAAGGCGGGGTCTCGGTCACCCCTCCACTTT
few,TRBJ1-5,TRBV3-1/TRBV3-2,TRBD1,CASSQGITGDQPQHF,TGTGCCAGCAGCCAAGGGATTACAGGGGATCAGCCCCAGCATTTT
-,TRBJ2-5,TRBV4-2,-,CASSQDLGWEDQETQYF,TGTGCCAGCAGCCAAGATCTGGGTTGGGAGGATCAAGAGACCCAGTACTTC
-,TRBJ1-2,TRBV4-3,TRBD1,CASSLQGNYGYTF,TGCGCCAGCAGCCTACAGGGGAACTATGGCTACACCTTC
-,TRBJ2-1,TRBV25-1,TRBD2,CASRGRLAGKYNEQFF,TGTGCCAGCAGGGGTAGACTAGCGGGGAAGTACAATGAGCAGTTCTTC
-,TRBJ2-1,TRBV6-5,-,CASIGSVPYNEQFF,TGTGCCAGCATTGGCAGCGTCCCCTACAATGAGCAGTTCTTC
-,TRBJ1-6,TRBV12-3/TRBV12-4,TRBD1,CASSHSGQGLSHF,TGTGCCAGCAGCCACTCCGGACAGGGTTTATCCCACTTT
-,TRBJ1-4,TRBV18,-,CASSPKQGEKLFF,TGTGCCAGCTCACCAAAACAGGGTGAAAAACTGTTTTTT
-,TRBJ1-2,TRBV30,-,CAWTLPGNYGYTF,TGTGCCTGGACCCTTCCGGGGAACTATGGCTACACCTTC
-,TRBJ2-2,TRBV5-4,-,CASSFPPDRNTGELFF,TGTGCCAGCAGTTTCCCCCCCGACAGGAACACCGGGGAGCTGTTTTTT
-,TRBJ1-5,TRBV7-8,TRBD1,CASSLARWDSGQPQHF,TGTGCCAGCAGCTTAGCGAGGTGGGACAGCGGGCAGCCCCAGCATTTT
once,TRBJ2-7,TRBV6-1,TRBD1,CASSEALTGTFGEQYF,TGTGCCAGCAGTGAAGCGTTGACAGGGACCTTCGGCGAGCAGTACTTC
-,TRBJ2-2,TRBV7-6,TRBD2,CASSLEVAGVNGELFF,TGTGCCAGCAGCTTAGAGGTAGCGGGAGTAAACGGGGAGCTGTTTTTT
few,TRBJ2-5,TRBV12-3/TRBV12-4,TRBD2,CASRSSGGAQYF,TGTGCCAGCAGAAGTAGCGGGGGGGCCCAGTACTTC
-,TRBJ2-1,TRBV5-4,TRBD2,CASSLDPAGGGYNEQFF,TGTGCCAGCAGCTTGGACCCAGCGGGAGGGGGGTACAATGAGCAGTTCTTC
-,TRBJ1-2,TRBV2,-,CASSPGSLNNGYTF,TGTGCCAGCAGTCCGGGATCCCTAAATAATGGCTACACCTTC
-,TRBJ1-1,TRBV7-8,-,CASSAGFDTEAFF,TGTGCCAGCAGCGCAGGGTTTGACACTGAAGCTTTCTTT
-,TRBJ2-5,TRBV28,-,CASSLSRETQYF,TGTGCCAGCAGTTTATCACGGGAGACCCAGTACTTC
-,TRBJ2-6,TRBV7-9,TRBD1,CASTSTRQGEGGANVLTF,TGTGCCAGCACCTCCACCCGACAGGGGGAGGGAGGGGCCAACGTCCTGACTTTC
-,TRBJ1-3,TRBV9,TRBD1,CASSPESRARQGAGNTIYF,TGTGCCAGCAGTCCGGAGTCCCGAGCCAGACAGGGGGCGGGAAACACCATATATTTT
-,TRBJ1-2,TRBV28,-,CASSPSVYGYTF,TGTGCCAGCAGTCCTTCAGTCTATGGCTACACCTTC
-,TRBJ1-1,TRBV29-1,-,CSVVQMNTEAFF,TGCAGCGTTGTTCAGATGAACACTGAAGCTTTCTTT
few,TRBJ1-5,TRBV7-9,-,CASSVQGENQPQHF,TGTGCCAGCAGCGTACAGGGTGAGAATCAGCCCCAGCATTTT
once,TRBJ2-3,TRBV6-1,TRBD1,CASSGGTGHFTDTQYF,TGTGCCAGCAGTGGAGGGACAGGGCATTTCACAGATACGCAGTATTTT
-,TRBJ2-3,TRBV4-1,TRBD2,CASALAGGADTQYF,TGCGCCAGCGCTCTAGCGGGAGGGGCAGATACGCAGTATTTT
-,TRBJ2-2,TRBV24-1,TRBD2,CATSEVGGVTGELFF,TGTGCCACCAGTGAGGTTGGGGGGGTAACCGGGGAGCTGTTTTTT
-,TRBJ2-2,TRBV9,-,CASSVGGNTGELFF,TGTGCCAGCAGCGTAGGCGGAAACACCGGGGAGCTGTTTTTT
-,TRBJ2-7,TRBV11-3,TRBD2,CASSLKAGGHYEQYF,TGTGCCAGCAGCTTAAAGGCGGGAGGTCACTACGAGCAGTACTTC
-,TRBJ2-4,TRBV12-3/TRBV12-4,-,CASRSIAKNIQYF,TGTGCCAGCAGATCAATAGCCAAAAACATTCAGTACTTC
-,TRBJ2-1,TRBV9,-,CASSVGTGGNEQFF,TGTGCCAGCAGCGTCGGGACTGGAGGCAATGAGCAGTTCTTC
few,TRBJ1-3,TRBV28,TRBD1,CASDPWGQGVFGNTIYF,TGTGCCAGCGACCCCTGGGGGCAGGGGGTCTTCGGAAACACCATATATTTT
once,TRBJ1-2,TRBV10-3,-,CAISGGDYGYTF,TGTGCCATCTCGGGGGGCGACTATGGCTACACCTTC
-,TRBJ1-2,TRBV11-2,TRBD1,CASSYSPGTGVYGYGYTF,TGTGCCAGCAGCTACTCTCCCGGGACAGGGGTGTACGGTTATGGCTACACCTTC